These 28 T cell receptor beta chains came from one sample sequenced in a study of glioma-infiltrating T cells after dendritic cell vaccination. Repertoires were generated with immunoSEQ multiplex PCR, while TCRdb's copy carries only in-frame clones and drops some. The sample records about 65,000 clones, 86% being singletons. Time point defined: after dendritic cell vaccination, including at tumor progression/relapse. The source was blood, collected after dendritic cell vaccination. The source is a human donor with glioblastoma.

This clone has just one count. The rearrangement links TRBV6-1 to TRBJ2-1; 14 nucleotides match TRBD2. The CDR3 spans 15 residues. The germline gives CDR1 MNHNS, CDR2 SASEGT. J lost 5 bases, V lost 6 bases, and 3 bases had no gene match. The CDR3 sequence is CASRRLAGGHNEQFF. Written as DNA, the CDR3 is TGTGCCAGCAGACGACTAGCGGGAGGGCACAATGAGCAGTTCTTC.

The V call is TRBV19, the J call TRBJ2-7, with 13 bases aligning to TRBD2. The V gene's germline CDR1 is LNHDA and CDR2 SQIVND (reference sequence). CDR3 length: 14 residues. The junction had 7 bases not matched to a gene; V was cut back by 9 bases and J by 5 bases. CDR3 in amino acids: CASGTSGTLHEQYF. CDR3 in DNA: TGTGCCAGCGGGACTAGCGGGACCCTTCACGAGCAGTACTTC. Full variable domain (rest looked up from reference TRBV19 and TRBJ2-7): DGGITQSPKYLFRKEGQNVTLSCEQNLNHDAMYWYRQDPGQGLRLIYYSQIVNDFQKGDIAEGYSVSREKKESFPLTVTSAQKNPTAFYLCASGTSGTLHEQYFGPGTRLTVT.

This chain connects TRBV5-4 to TRBJ2-1; no definite D call. Germline assignment: CDR1 SGHNT and CDR2 YYREEE (reference sequence). V lost 1 base to trimming and J lost 5 bases, with 7 bases between them. The CDR3 loop spans 13 amino acids. CDR3 sequence (DNA): TGTGCCAGCAGCTTGACGAGCAACAATGAGCAGTTCTTC. Translating it yields CASSLTSNNEQFF.

The chain links TRBV9 to TRBJ1-1, with TRBD1 as a possible D gene (5 bases). The CDR3 runs to 16 residues. Germline-derived CDR1 and CDR2 are SGDLS and YYNGEE. V shed 0 bases and J shed 0 bases, with 12 bases lying between them. CDR3 in amino acids: CASSVVLGGVNTEAFF. CDR3 sequence (DNA): TGTGCCAGCAGCGTAGTTCTGGGAGGGGTGAACACTGAAGCTTTCTTT.

The chain combines TRBV19 with TRBJ2-1; the D is unclear. V gave up 6 bases and J gave up 8 bases, with 8 bases separating them. Germline V gene lookup returns CDR1 LNHDA and CDR2 SQIVND (reference sequence). The CDR3 totals 11 residues. In DNA, the CDR3 is TGTGCCAGTAGACGGGTCCATGAGCAGTTCTTC. It codes for CASRRVHEQFF.

The chain recombines TRBV4-2 with TRBJ1-1; 7 bases fit TRBD1. Germline assignment: CDR1 LGHNA and CDR2 YNFKEQ. Germline trimming cut 0 bases from V and 1 base from J; bases unmatched to any gene: 2. The CDR3 loop spans 15 amino acids. The CDR3: CASSQERTGNTEAFF. DNA for the CDR3: TGTGCCAGCAGCCAAGAGAGGACAGGGAACACTGAAGCTTTCTTT.

The chain couples TRBV6-1 to TRBJ2-7; 7 nucleotides align to TRBD1. The CDR3 is made up of 20 amino acids. Germline V lookup: CDR1 MNHNS, CDR2 SASEGT. After removal of 0 bases from V and 3 bases from J, the junction contained 20 bases not matched to a gene. DNA for the CDR3: TGTGCCAGCAGTGAAGCCCTCGAGGGGGCTTCTTTACCTCCAAACTACGAGCAGTACTTC. Its translation is CASSEALEGASLPPNYEQYF.

V is TRBV4-3 and J is TRBJ1-1, with D tentatively TRBD1 (6 bases). The germline CDR1 and CDR2 sequences are LGHNA and YSLEER. The CDR3 is made up of 20 amino acids. Trimming took off 2 bases at V and 3 bases at J, with 28 bases between the two ends. In DNA form, the CDR3 reads TGCGCCAGCAGCCAAAGATGGGACTCCCAGGGGATGGGAGGGGACACTGAAGCTTTCTTT. Its translation is CASSQRWDSQGMGGDTEAFF.

The rearrangement links TRBV2 to TRBJ1-3; D possibly corresponds to TRBD1 (6 bases). The CDR3 runs to 14 residues. CDR1 and CDR2 (germline): SNHLY, FYNNEI. Trimming stripped 2 bases from V and 4 bases from J, with 9 bases between. The CDR3 nucleotides are TGTGCCAGCAGTGAACAGGGGTACGGAAACACCATATATTTT. It encodes CASSEQGYGNTIYF.

This sequence joins TRBV30 and TRBJ2-5, with D maybe TRBD2 (5 bases). Looked up from germline, CDR1 is GTSNPN and CDR2 is SVGIG (reference sequence). The length of the CDR3 is 12 residues. V gave up 7 bases and J gave up 5 bases, with 14 bases separating them. CDR3: CASIRGSETQYF. CDR3 coding DNA: TGTGCCTCTATCCGGGGTTCGGAGACCCAGTACTTC. The entire variable domain, with the rest obtained from reference TRBV30 and TRBJ2-5, is as follows: SQTIHQWPATLVQPVGSPLSLECTVEGTSNPNLYWYRQAAGRGLQLLFYSVGIGQISSEVPQNLSASRPQDRQFILSSKKLLLSDSGFYLCASIRGSETQYFGPGTRLLVL.

The chain couples TRBV5-1 to TRBJ1-1, with 7 bases that match TRBD1. Germline trimming cut 5 bases from V and 2 bases from J; bases unmatched to any gene: 18. The CDR3 spans 18 residues. Germline values: CDR1 SGHRS, CDR2 YFSETQ. CDR3 bases: TGCGCCAGCAGGCCAGCCGGCGACAGGGCCAACATTAACACTGAAGCTTTCTTT. Its protein is CASRPAGDRANINTEAFF. The full variable domain, in which reference TRBV5-1 and TRBJ1-1 provide the parts outside the CDR3, is KAGVTQTPRYLIKTRGQQVTLSCSPISGHRSVSWYQQTPGQGLQFLFEYFSETQRNKGNFPGRFSGRQFSNSRSEMNVSTLELGDSALYLCASRPAGDRANINTEAFFGQGTRLTVV.

Worth noting for this clone: The sample has other DNA sequences that encode this CDR3 too. The chain recombines TRBV4-1 with TRBJ2-1; D is unclear. The CDR3 totals 11 residues. The germline CDR1 and CDR2 sequences are MGHRA and YSYEKL. V was shortened by 1 base and J by 15 bases, with 10 bases between the two germline ends. CDR3 nucleotide sequence: TGCGCCAGCAGCCAAGGTACCCAGTGGTTCTTC. Protein: CASSQGTQWFF.

The chain has TRBV7-9 and TRBJ2-7; maybe TRBD2 (5 bases). Trimming stripped 4 bases from V and 5 bases from J, with 9 bases between. The CDR3 spans 12 residues. Germline values: CDR1 SEHNR, CDR2 FQNEAQ (reference sequence). The CDR3 is CASSSEGHEQYF. The CDR3 nucleotides read TGTGCCAGCAGCTCCGAGGGCCACGAGCAGTACTTC.

V is TRBV15 and J is TRBJ2-7; D gene uncertain. With 4 bases removed from V and 8 bases from J, the gap between germline ends came to 6 bases. CDR3 length: 10 amino acids. CDR1 and CDR2 from the germline V gene are LNHNV and YYDKDF (reference sequence). CDR3 nucleotides: TGTGCCACCAGCATCGTAAAGCAGTACTTC. Translated, it gives CATSIVKQYF.

V is TRBV5-1 and J is TRBJ1-2; D possibly corresponds to TRBD1 (6 bases). Trimming pared 4 bases from V and 4 bases from J, leaving 14 bases between. Looked up from germline, CDR1 is SGHRS and CDR2 is YFSETQ. CDR3 length equals 14 residues. The CDR3 loop is CASSPWTDSYGYTF. As DNA, the CDR3 is TGCGCCAGCAGCCCTTGGACAGACAGCTATGGCTACACCTTC.

The gene calls are TRBV5-1 and TRBJ2-1; the D is unclear. Trimming pared 0 bases from V and 4 bases from J, leaving 11 bases between. CDR3 size: 15 residues. The germline CDR1 and CDR2 sequences are SGHRS and YFSETQ. The CDR3 nucleotides read TGCGCCAGCAGCTTGGAGCAGGCCAGGTACAATGAGCAGTTCTTC. Translating it yields CASSLEQARYNEQFF.

The chain recombines TRBV2 with TRBJ2-3; 7 bases are shared with TRBD2. Germline V gene data show CDR1 as SNHLY and CDR2 as FYNNEI. The CDR3 is made up of 16 amino acids. The V and J ends lost 2 bases and 3 bases, in that order; junction bases with no gene match: 8. CDR3 sequence (DNA): TGTGCCAGCAGTGAAAATCGGGCCGGGGGGACAGATACGCAGTATTTT. As protein: CASSENRAGGTDTQYF.

Only one count was recorded for this clone. The genes are TRBV9 and TRBJ2-3; possibly TRBD1 for D (5 bases). V gave up 4 bases and J gave up 0 bases, with 15 bases separating them. This CDR3 spans 16 amino acids. Germline CDR1 reads SGDLS; CDR2 reads YYNGEE. This CDR3 is CASSSRQIPSTDTQYF. CDR3 coding DNA: TGTGCCAGCAGCTCCCGACAGATACCTAGCACAGATACGCAGTATTTT.

V is TRBV7-9 and J is TRBJ1-3, with a possible D match to TRBD1 (5 bases). Trimming took off 3 bases at V and 4 bases at J, with 10 bases between the two ends. This CDR3 comprises 14 residues. CDR1 is SEHNR and CDR2 is FQNEAQ in the germline V gene (reference sequence). The CDR3 DNA sequence: TGTGCCAGCAGCTTCGACAGTGGGGGAAACACCATATATTTT. Translated: CASSFDSGGNTIYF.

V gene TRBV27 combines with J gene TRBJ1-4; 12 bases are shared with TRBD1. V shed 2 bases, J shed 7 bases, and the junction held 14 bases outside the gene matches. The CDR3 extends over 19 amino acids. Germline V gene data show CDR1 as MNHEY and CDR2 as SMNVEV (reference sequence). The CDR3 bases are TGTGCCAGCAGTTTAAGGGGTCCGGGACAGGGGGCTGTTCCTGAAAAACTGTTTTTT. Translating it yields CASSLRGPGQGAVPEKLFF.

V usage is TRBV6-1 and J usage is TRBJ1-2; D is perhaps TRBD1 (5 bases). V gave up 7 bases and J gave up 9 bases, with 24 bases separating them. The germline V gene encodes CDR1 MNHNS and CDR2 SASEGT. The CDR3 contains 15 residues. The CDR3 DNA follows: TGTGCCAGCACCCTATTTGGGGGGTCGGGAACCAGCTACACCTTC. It is translated as CASTLFGGSGTSYTF.

This rearrangement joins TRBV5-5 to TRBJ2-7; D perhaps matches TRBD2 (5 bases). The CDR3 length is 13 residues. Germline V gene sequence: CDR1 SGHKS, CDR2 YYEKEE (reference sequence). The ends were cut back, 3 bases at V and 5 bases at J, with 12 bases in the middle. The CDR3 here is CASSSGGRDEQYF. CDR3 in DNA: TGTGCCAGCAGCTCTGGAGGACGAGACGAGCAGTACTTC.

This clone showed up just once. The rearrangement links TRBV6-6 to TRBJ1-5; D unresolved. The V end lost 8 bases, the J end lost 2 bases, and 16 bases lay between the germline ends. CDR1 MNHNY and CDR2 SVGAGI come from the germline V gene (reference sequence). The CDR3 length is 15 residues. The CDR3 protein is CASRSVSGGNQPQHF. In DNA form, the CDR3 reads TGTGCCAGCCGGTCGGTTTCAGGTGGCAATCAGCCCCAGCATTTT.

V gene TRBV18 combines with J gene TRBJ2-1, with D perhaps TRBD2 (5 bases). Trimming pared 9 bases from V and 5 bases from J, leaving 8 bases between. Looked up from germline, CDR1 is KGHSH and CDR2 is LQKENI. The CDR3 runs to 11 residues. In DNA form, the CDR3 reads TGTGCCAGTGCGGGTGACAATGAGCAGTTCTTC. Translation gives CASAGDNEQFF.

The chain employs TRBV5-1 and TRBJ1-1, with D maybe TRBD1 (6 bases). CDR1 and CDR2 from the germline V gene are SGHRS and YFSETQ. Trimming removed 1 base from V and 3 bases from J, with 13 bases in between. The CDR3 spans 15 residues. This CDR3 is CASSLLTGRDTEAFF. The CDR3 DNA is TGCGCCAGCAGCTTGTTAACAGGGAGGGACACTGAAGCTTTCTTT.

The chain combines TRBV30 with TRBJ1-3; D is ambiguous. CDR1 and CDR2 from the germline V gene are GTSNPN and SVGIG (reference sequence). The CDR3 runs 14 residues. Trimming shortened V by 0 bases and J by 1 base, and 7 bases separated the two germline ends. The CDR3 here is CAWSVSGSGNTIYF. CDR3 bases: TGTGCCTGGAGTGTATCCGGGTCTGGAAACACCATATATTTT.

The gene calls are TRBV27 and TRBJ2-2; 10 bases are a match to TRBD2. Trimming took 8 bases from V and 0 from J; bases not matched to a gene: 3. This CDR3 spans 15 amino acids. The germline CDR1 and CDR2 sequences are MNHEY and SMNVEV (reference sequence). This CDR3 reads CASGGLAANTGELFF. The CDR3 nucleotides read TGTGCCAGCGGAGGACTAGCGGCGAACACCGGGGAGCTGTTTTTT.

The chain combines TRBV10-3 with TRBJ2-2, with 9 bases aligning to TRBD1. The CDR3 spans 14 residues. Germline V gene lookup returns CDR1 ENHRY and CDR2 SYGVKD. J lost 9 bases, V lost 8 bases, and 10 bases had no gene match. DNA of the CDR3: TGTGCCATCGGGGGACAGGGAACTGAACGGGAGCTGTTTTTT. This encodes CAIGGQGTERELFF.